This T cell receptor beta chain was found in a study of beta chain features in type 1 diabetes. Broader study findings: Among all four CD4+ subsets, Type 1 diabetes patients had TCRB CDR3s that were moderately but significantly shorter.

Expressed TCRB transcripts got sequenced, as all isolated RNA was reverse transcribed. The data were produced by immunoSEQ multiplex PCR, yet TCRdb's version contains in-frame clones alone and is incomplete. Found here are 500,000 to 650,000 clones, around 12% of them singletons; the top ten hold around 0.12%. Sorting that relied on CD45RO/CCR7/CD25/CD127/CD95/CD27 yielded CD4+ naive, central memory, regulatory and stem cell-like memory cells. The CDR3 loop spans 15 amino acids. V was trimmed by 5 bases and J by 4 bases, leaving 17 bases between them. Germline-derived CDR1 and CDR2 are LNHDA and SQIVND (reference sequence). This clone was seen more than once but under ten times. Its antigen is currently unknown.

J is TRBJ1-2 and V is TRBV19, with D maybe TRBD1 (5 bases). The source of this sequence is a young man with type 1 diabetes. Sequencing was performed on naive CD4+ T cells from blood. This CDR3 is CASSVGTFYVYGYTF. Written as DNA, the CDR3 is TGTGCCAGTAGTGTCGGGACCTTTTACGTCTATGGCTACACCTTC.